The T cell receptor (beta chain) described here comes from a study of CD8+ T cells in alopecia areata. It was cDNA, reverse transcribed from extracted RNA, that served as the sequencing template. Only in-frame clones appear in the TCRdb table, and some are missing; sequencing was by immunoSEQ multiplex PCR. The sample includes roughly 190,000 clones, about three fifths of them seen just once. The treatment: oral pan-JAK inhibitor, 5-10 mg twice daily. A FACSAria was used to sort CD4+ and CD8+ T cells. These cells came from PBMCs. Sample: CD4+ T cells sorted from blood, taken at week 4, from a patient treated with tofacitinib. The receptor was isolated from a human donor with alopecia areata.

The CDR3 DNA sequence: TGTGCCTGGAGCGCCGGTTTTTGGAGCTCCTACGAGCAGTACTTC. Translated: CAWSAGFWSSYEQYF. V and J are TRBV30 and TRBJ2-7, with unresolved D. The CDR3 length is 15 residues. The V end was cut by 3 bases, the J end by 0 bases, with 15 bases between. Per the germline V gene, CDR1 is GTSNPN and CDR2 is SVGIG (reference sequence). Full variable domain (missing parts from reference TRBV30 and TRBJ2-7): SQTIHQWPATLVQPVGSPLSLECTVEGTSNPNLYWYRQAAGRGLQLLFYSVGIGQISSEVPQNLSASRPQDRQFILSSKKLLLSDSGFYLCAWSAGFWSSYEQYFGPGTRLTVT.